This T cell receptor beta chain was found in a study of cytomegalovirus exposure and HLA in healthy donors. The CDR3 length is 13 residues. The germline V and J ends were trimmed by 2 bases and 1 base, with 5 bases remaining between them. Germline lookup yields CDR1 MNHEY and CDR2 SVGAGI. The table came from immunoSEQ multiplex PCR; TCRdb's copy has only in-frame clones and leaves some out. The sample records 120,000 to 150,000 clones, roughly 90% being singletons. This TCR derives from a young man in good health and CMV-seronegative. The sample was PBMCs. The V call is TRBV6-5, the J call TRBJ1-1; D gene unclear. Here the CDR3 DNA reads TGTGCCAGCAGTTACGGGAGGAACACTGAAGCTTTCTTT. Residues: CASSYGRNTEAFF.